This TCR beta chain appears in the sequencing data of a study of cytomegalovirus exposure and HLA in healthy donors. Whole-study findings and limits: Reported performance of the classifier showed diagnosis of cytomegalovirus status with high specificity and sensitivity. TCR beta sequences reportedly predicted the HLA-A and HLA-B alleles of most subjects accurately. A later analysis associated some 16,000 TCR beta sequences with HLA alleles at a 0.05 false discovery rate. Segments of the TCR beta V type were, in most cases, productive about 87% or about 30% of the time in an earlier analysis.

With respect to this clone: Its matching antigen is unknown.

With 2 bases removed from V and 1 base from J, the gap between germline ends came to 2 bases. CDR1 LGHNA and CDR2 YNFKEQ come from the germline V gene. The CDR3 covers 12 residues. With 60 Vbeta and 13 Jbeta primers, the PCR was carried out. The data were produced by immunoSEQ multiplex PCR, yet TCRdb's version contains in-frame clones alone and is incomplete. Recorded for this sample: 200,000 to 250,000 clones. This chain uses TRBV4-2 with TRBJ1-2; no definite D call. The sequencing input was PBMCs. The sequence was collected from a girl aged 2-10 years in good health and CMV-seropositive. The CDR3, as DNA: TGTGCCAGCAGCCAACATAACTATGGCTACACCTTC. Amino acid sequence: CASSQHNYGYTF.